One and the same sample provided the 27 T cell receptor beta chains below, sequenced in a study of T cell clonotyping in hematopoietic cell transplantation. Profiled with immunoSEQ multiplex PCR; TCRdb holds only in-frame clones, not every one. The repertoire holds fewer than 40,000 clones, with about 90% as singletons. Specimen: peripheral blood mononuclear cells. These receptors all stem from a woman aged 35 to 49 in good health. Some clones in this sample may be carry-over from other donors' samples.

About this clone: The germline gene is not matched at one end of the junction; a read error may be the cause. V and J are TRBV7-2 and TRBJ2-1; 7 nucleotides align to TRBD2. The CDR3 covers 15 residues. Germline assignment: CDR1 SGHTA and CDR2 FQGNSA. The CDR3, as DNA: TGTGCCAGCAGCCTAGCGGACCGCTCCTACAATGAGCAGTTCTTC. Encoded protein: CASSLADRSYNEQFF.

The chain joins TRBV27 to TRBJ2-3; D possibly corresponds to TRBD2 (5 bases). The germline V gene has CDR1 MNHEY and CDR2 SMNVEV (reference sequence). V was trimmed by 6 bases and J by 1 base, leaving 14 bases between them. The CDR3 covers 15 residues. This chain's CDR3 is CASSPNARGTDTQYF. The CDR3 region has the DNA TGTGCCAGCAGCCCGAATGCGAGGGGCACAGATACGCAGTATTTT.

V gene TRBV12-5 combines with J gene TRBJ2-6, with D unclear. V was clipped by 3 bases and J by 4 bases, with 4 bases between them. The germline V gene has CDR1 LGHNT and CDR2 FRNRAP. CDR3 length equals 13 residues. The CDR3, as DNA: TGTGCTAGTGGTTTATCCGGGGCCAACGTCCTGACTTTC. Translation gives CASGLSGANVLTF.

The chain employs TRBV2 and TRBJ1-4; no reliable D call. There are 14 residues in the CDR3. Germline CDR1 and CDR2: SNHLY and FYNNEI. V was trimmed by 3 bases and J by 3 bases, leaving 8 bases between them. Written as DNA, the CDR3 is TGTGCCAGCAGTGATGGGCAGGCTAATGAAAAACTGTTTTTT. This gives the protein CASSDGQANEKLFF. The entire variable domain, with the rest obtained from reference TRBV2 and TRBJ1-4, is as follows: EPEVTQTPSHQVTQMGQEVILRCVPISNHLYFYWYRQILGQKVEFLVSFYNNEISEKSEIFDDQFSVERPDGSNFTLKIRSTKLEDSAMYFCASSDGQANEKLFFGSGTQLSVL.

V gene TRBV28 combines with J gene TRBJ2-2; possibly TRBD1 for D (5 bases). The V gene's germline CDR1 is MDHEN and CDR2 SYDVKM. CDR3 length equals 13 residues. V lost 6 bases and J 6 bases, leaving 11 bases between the germline ends. CDR3 nucleotide sequence: TGTGCCAGCAGATCCAGGGAATCCGGGGAGCTGTTTTTT. Translated, it gives CASRSRESGELFF. The complete variable domain, with remaining parts taken from reference TRBV28 and TRBJ2-2, reads DVKVTQSSRYLVKRTGEKVFLECVQDMDHENMFWYRQDPGLGLRLIYFSYDVKMKEKGDIPEGYSVSREKKERFSLILESASTNQTSMYLCASRSRESGELFFGEGSRLTVL.

The J gene is TRBJ2-7, the V gene TRBV29-1, with 15 bases matching TRBD2. V lost 5 bases, J lost 0 bases, and 14 bases stayed unmatched. Germline CDR1 and CDR2: SQVTM and ANQGSEA. The CDR3 runs to 19 residues. This CDR3 reads CSVLGLAGGRTFSSYEQYF. In nucleotides, the CDR3 is TGCAGCGTTTTGGGACTAGCGGGAGGCCGTACCTTTAGCTCCTACGAGCAGTACTTC.

The chain carries TRBV19 and TRBJ2-4, with 10 nucleotides matching TRBD2. The V segment lost 4 bases and the J segment 8 bases; nucleotides outside the gene matches: 5. The CDR3 is 14 residues long. Germline V lookup: CDR1 LNHDA, CDR2 SQIVND (reference sequence). CDR3 DNA sequence: TGTGCCAGTAGTAGATCTAGCGGGAGATACATTCAGTACTTC. Residues: CASSRSSGRYIQYF.

CDR3 loop: CASSSSTETSQTAQYF. The CDR3 DNA reads as TGCGCCAGCAGCTCGTCGACAGAGACCTCACAGACGGCGCAGTATTTT. This chain connects TRBV5-1 to TRBJ2-3; D is perhaps TRBD1 (5 bases). The germline V gene encodes CDR1 SGHRS and CDR2 YFSETQ. The CDR3 is 16 amino acids. V was clipped by 3 bases and J by 10 bases, with 24 bases between them. The entire variable domain, with the rest obtained from reference TRBV5-1 and TRBJ2-3, is as follows: KAGVTQTPRYLIKTRGQQVTLSCSPISGHRSVSWYQQTPGQGLQFLFEYFSETQRNKGNFPGRFSGRQFSNSRSEMNVSTLELGDSALYLCASSSSTETSQTAQYFGPGTRLTVL.

This clone has a single count. The chain carries TRBV5-1 and TRBJ2-7; 13 bases line up with TRBD2. Looked up from germline, CDR1 is SGHRS and CDR2 is YFSETQ. The CDR3 runs to 17 residues. Unmatched junction bases numbered 9, after V lost 4 bases and J lost 2 bases. The CDR3 bases are TGCGCCAGCAGCGCCCGAGGACTAGCGGGAGACACCTACGAGCAGTACTTC. It translates to CASSARGLAGDTYEQYF.

The chain has TRBV28 and TRBJ2-7; 7 bases are shared with TRBD1. The V segment lost 6 bases and the J segment 3 bases; nucleotides outside the gene matches: 5. Per the germline V gene, CDR1 is MDHEN and CDR2 is SYDVKM. The CDR3 runs to 13 residues. The CDR3 loop reads CASRDRTGYEQYF. In DNA, the CDR3 is TGTGCCAGCAGGGACAGGACGGGCTACGAGCAGTACTTC.

This rearrangement joins TRBV5-5 to TRBJ1-5; D not resolved. The CDR3 is 14 amino acids. Trimming removed 0 bases from V and 9 bases from J, with 13 bases in between. Germline values: CDR1 SGHKS, CDR2 YYEKEE (reference sequence). The CDR3 here is CASSLAEWDRPQHF. The CDR3 DNA sequence: TGTGCCAGCAGCTTGGCCGAATGGGATCGGCCCCAGCATTTT.

The chain has TRBV28 and TRBJ1-5; perhaps TRBD1 as D (5 bases). The V end was cut by 4 bases, the J end by 0 bases, with 10 bases between. The germline CDR1 and CDR2 sequences are MDHEN and SYDVKM. The CDR3 runs to 15 residues. CDR3 protein: CASSSPGDSNQPQHF. The CDR3 nucleotides read TGTGCCAGCAGTTCTCCGGGGGATAGCAATCAGCCCCAGCATTTT. Together with reference TRBV28 and TRBJ1-5, the CDR3 gives the full variable domain: DVKVTQSSRYLVKRTGEKVFLECVQDMDHENMFWYRQDPGLGLRLIYFSYDVKMKEKGDIPEGYSVSREKKERFSLILESASTNQTSMYLCASSSPGDSNQPQHFGDGTRLSIL.

The J gene is TRBJ2-6, the V gene TRBV30; no reliable D call. The V end was cut by 4 bases, the J end by 2 bases, with 3 bases between. The CDR3 consists of 12 residues. Per the germline V gene, CDR1 is GTSNPN and CDR2 is SVGIG (reference sequence). Here the CDR3 DNA reads TGTGCCTGGAACCCTGGGGCCAACGTCCTGACTTTC. Protein: CAWNPGANVLTF. The full variable domain, completed using reference TRBV30 and TRBJ2-6, is SQTIHQWPATLVQPVGSPLSLECTVEGTSNPNLYWYRQAAGRGLQLLFYSVGIGQISSEVPQNLSASRPQDRQFILSSKKLLLSDSGFYLCAWNPGANVLTFGAGSRLTVL.

This chain connects TRBV7-9 to TRBJ2-3, with TRBD2 identical over 9 bases. The germline V gene has CDR1 SEHNR and CDR2 FQNEAQ (reference sequence). V was clipped by 11 bases and J by 0 bases; unmatched bases: 9. This CDR3 contains 15 residues. For the CDR3, the DNA is TGTGCCGGGGGCGGGAGGGATCTTAGCACAGATACGCAGTATTTT. It is translated as CAGGGRDLSTDTQYF.

This clone was observed a few times. The chain carries TRBV11-3 and TRBJ2-7; a weak D match, TRBD1 (6 bases). The V gene's germline CDR1 is SGHNT and CDR2 YENEEA. The CDR3 is 13 residues long. V lost 5 bases and J lost 3, with 11 bases in between. CDR3 amino acids: CASSRGQNYEQYF. CDR3 DNA sequence: TGTGCCAGCAGCCGAGGACAGAACTACGAGCAGTACTTC.

V and J are TRBV28 and TRBJ2-5; maybe TRBD2 (7 bases). Germline lookup yields CDR1 MDHEN and CDR2 SYDVKM. The CDR3 runs to 16 residues. V was clipped by 1 base and J by 2 bases, with 14 bases between them. The CDR3, as DNA: TGTGCCAGCAGTTTATTAGGGGGGGATCCACAAGAGACCCAGTACTTC. This translates into CASSLLGGDPQETQYF.

The gene calls are TRBV14 and TRBJ1-2, with 7 bases that match TRBD1. This CDR3 is built from 12 residues. Germline lookup yields CDR1 SGHDN and CDR2 FVKESK. J was trimmed by 6 bases and V by 3 bases; bases with no gene match: 1. CDR3 nucleotide sequence: TGTGCCAGCAGCCAGACAGGGAATGGCTACACCTTC. Protein sequence: CASSQTGNGYTF.

The chain links TRBV29-1 to TRBJ2-1; 10 nucleotides match TRBD2. With V trimmed by 6 bases and J by 8 bases, 19 bases remained unmatched. The V gene's germline CDR1 is SQVTM and CDR2 ANQGSEA. The CDR3 loop spans 17 amino acids. The CDR3 region is CSVRGVLRPSGSHEQFF. The CDR3, as DNA: TGCAGCGTCAGGGGCGTATTGAGGCCTAGCGGGAGCCATGAGCAGTTCTTC.

The chain uses TRBV7-3 and TRBJ2-3; 7 bases agree with TRBD1. CDR1 SGHTA and CDR2 FQGTGA come from the germline V gene. The trim removed 5 bases at V and 1 base at J, leaving 3 bases unmatched. The CDR3 spans 14 residues. The CDR3 region has the DNA TGTGCCAGCAGCCCAGGACAGGGCACAGATACGCAGTATTTT. Protein sequence: CASSPGQGTDTQYF.

The chain links TRBV11-3 to TRBJ2-1, with unresolved D. The CDR3 has 13 residues. V lost 2 bases and J 5 bases, leaving 7 bases between the germline ends. Germline CDR1 and CDR2: SGHNT and YENEEA. The CDR3 protein is CASSLNSDNEQFF. The CDR3 DNA reads as TGTGCCAGCAGCTTAAACTCGGACAATGAGCAGTTCTTC.

The genes are TRBV4-1 and TRBJ1-1; D is uncertain. This CDR3 region has 14 residues. The V end was cut by 6 bases, the J end by 4 bases, with 15 bases between. The germline gives CDR1 MGHRA, CDR2 YSYEKL. The CDR3 DNA reads TGCGCCAGCAGACTCGGGAAGGTGGGCACTGAAGCTTTCTTT. The encoded protein is CASRLGKVGTEAFF.

The gene calls are TRBV7-2 and TRBJ1-5; 8 positions match TRBD1. V dropped 6 bases and J dropped 3; count of bases not matched to a gene: 1. The length of the CDR3 is 13 residues. The germline gives CDR1 SGHTA, CDR2 FQGNSA. Written as DNA, the CDR3 is TGTGCCAGCAGGGGACAGGTCAATCAGCCCCAGCATTTT. Translating it yields CASRGQVNQPQHF.

The chain employs TRBV30 and TRBJ1-4; tentatively, D is TRBD1 (6 bases). Germline V gene data show CDR1 as GTSNPN and CDR2 as SVGIG (reference sequence). The germline V and J ends were trimmed by 2 bases and 5 bases, with 9 bases remaining between them. The CDR3 runs to 13 residues. CDR3 amino acids: CAWSRDNNEKLFF. CDR3 DNA: TGTGCCTGGAGTCGGGACAACAATGAAAAACTGTTTTTT.

The V call is TRBV5-1, the J call TRBJ2-1; TRBD2 agrees at 12 bases. The CDR3 spans 15 residues. The V and J ends lost 4 bases and 8 bases, in that order; junction bases with no gene match: 7. Looked up from germline, CDR1 is SGHRS and CDR2 is YFSETQ. The CDR3 loop reads CASSHGLAGIDEQFF. The CDR3 DNA follows: TGCGCCAGCAGCCATGGACTAGCGGGAATTGATGAGCAGTTCTTC.

The chain recombines TRBV30 with TRBJ2-5, with unresolved D. This CDR3 has 13 residues. Germline V gene lookup returns CDR1 GTSNPN and CDR2 SVGIG (reference sequence). Trimming shortened V by 3 bases and J by 4 bases, and 12 bases separated the two germline ends. CDR3 residues: CAWRGPPAETQYF. CDR3 bases: TGTGCCTGGAGGGGCCCTCCCGCAGAGACCCAGTACTTC. Based on the CDR3 plus reference TRBV30 and TRBJ2-5, the full variable domain is SQTIHQWPATLVQPVGSPLSLECTVEGTSNPNLYWYRQAAGRGLQLLFYSVGIGQISSEVPQNLSASRPQDRQFILSSKKLLLSDSGFYLCAWRGPPAETQYFGPGTRLLVL.

The J gene is TRBJ2-5, the V gene TRBV28; D is perhaps TRBD2 (5 bases). From germline, CDR1 is MDHEN and CDR2 SYDVKM. V lost 6 bases to trimming and J lost 6 bases, with 20 bases between them. This CDR3 contains 15 residues. The CDR3 spells CASSPAEGIRQTQYF. The CDR3 DNA reads TGTGCCAGCAGCCCTGCTGAGGGCATCAGGCAGACCCAGTACTTC.

The chain is built from TRBV29-1 and TRBJ1-2; D gene unclear. Germline V gives CDR1 SQVTM, CDR2 ANQGSEA. This CDR3 contains 15 residues. With 4 bases removed from V and 0 bases from J, the gap between germline ends came to 15 bases. The CDR3 spells CSVARTAEANYGYTF. The CDR3 nucleotides are TGCAGCGTTGCCCGGACGGCGGAAGCTAACTATGGCTACACCTTC.